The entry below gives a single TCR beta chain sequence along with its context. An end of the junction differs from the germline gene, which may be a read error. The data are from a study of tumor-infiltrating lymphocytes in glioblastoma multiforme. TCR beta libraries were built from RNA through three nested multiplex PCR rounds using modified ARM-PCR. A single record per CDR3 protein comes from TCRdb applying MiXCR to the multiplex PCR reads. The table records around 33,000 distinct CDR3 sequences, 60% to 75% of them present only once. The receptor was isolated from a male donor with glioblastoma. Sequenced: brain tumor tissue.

In DNA, the CDR3 is TGTGCCATCAGTTACCAGGGACGGCGATCCGAACAGTACTTC. Residues: CAISYQGRRSEQYF. The rearrangement joins TRBV6-2 or TRBV6-3 to TRBJ2-7; D possibly uses TRBD1 or TRBD2 (5 bases each). The CDR3 totals 14 residues. Germline CDR1 and CDR2: MNHEY and SVGEGT.